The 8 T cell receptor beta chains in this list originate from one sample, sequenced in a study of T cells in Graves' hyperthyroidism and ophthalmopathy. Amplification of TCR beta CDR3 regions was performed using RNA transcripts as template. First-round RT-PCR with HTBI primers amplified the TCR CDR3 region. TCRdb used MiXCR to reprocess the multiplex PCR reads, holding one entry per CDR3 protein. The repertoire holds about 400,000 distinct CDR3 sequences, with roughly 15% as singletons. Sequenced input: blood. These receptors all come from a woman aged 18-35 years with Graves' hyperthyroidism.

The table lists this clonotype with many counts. The CDR3 DNA reads as TGTGCCAGCAGTAGGGCCGGGACAGGGCTCTACGAGCAGTACTTC. It translates to CASSRAGTGLYEQYF. The chain carries TRBV6-1 and TRBJ2-7, with 9 bases lining up with TRBD1. V shed 5 bases, J shed 3 bases, and the junction held 8 bases outside the gene matches. The CDR3 sequence is 15 residues long. CDR1 and CDR2 from the germline V gene are MNHNS and SASEGT.

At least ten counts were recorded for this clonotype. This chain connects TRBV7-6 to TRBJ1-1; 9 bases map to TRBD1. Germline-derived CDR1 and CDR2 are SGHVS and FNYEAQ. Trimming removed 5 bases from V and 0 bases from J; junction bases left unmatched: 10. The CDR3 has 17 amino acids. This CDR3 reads CASSLAVQGAVNTEAFF. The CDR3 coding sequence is TGTGCCAGCAGCCTTGCCGTACAGGGGGCCGTGAACACTGAAGCTTTCTTT. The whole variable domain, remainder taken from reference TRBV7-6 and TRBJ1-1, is GAGVSQSPRYKVTKRGQDVALRCDPISGHVSLYWYRQALGQGPEFLTYFNYEAQQDKSGLPNDRFSAERPEGSISTLTIQRTEQRDSAMYRCASSLAVQGAVNTEAFFGQGTRLTVV.

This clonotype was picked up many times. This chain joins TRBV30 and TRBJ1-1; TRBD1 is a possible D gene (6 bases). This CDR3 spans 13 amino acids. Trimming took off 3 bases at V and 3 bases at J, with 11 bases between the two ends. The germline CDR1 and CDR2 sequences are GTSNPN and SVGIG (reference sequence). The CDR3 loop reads CAWRRRQDTEAFF. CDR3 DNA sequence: TGTGCCTGGAGAAGGAGACAGGACACTGAAGCTTTCTTT.

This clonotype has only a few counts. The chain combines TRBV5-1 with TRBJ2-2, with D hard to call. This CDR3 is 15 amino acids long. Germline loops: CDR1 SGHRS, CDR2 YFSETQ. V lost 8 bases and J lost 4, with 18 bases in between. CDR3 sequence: CASFEPSLTTGELFF. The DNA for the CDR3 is TGCGCCAGTTTTGAACCGTCACTCACCACCGGGGAGCTGTTTTTT.

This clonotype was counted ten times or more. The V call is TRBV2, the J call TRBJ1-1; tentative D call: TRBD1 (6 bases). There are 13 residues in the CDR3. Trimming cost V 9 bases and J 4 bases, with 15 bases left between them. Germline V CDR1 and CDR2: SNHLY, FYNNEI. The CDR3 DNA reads TGTGCCAGTTACAGGGAGAGGGCCACTGAAGCTTTCTTT. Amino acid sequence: CASYRERATEAFF.

Written as DNA, the CDR3 is TGTGCCAGCAGCTCAGGCTCCAGGGTAGAGACCCAGTACTTC. It encodes CASSSGSRVETQYF. This chain uses TRBV11-1 with TRBJ2-5, with a tentative D call TRBD1 (5 bases). Trimming shortened V by 4 bases and J by 4 bases, and 13 bases separated the two germline ends. The CDR3 has 14 residues. The germline gives CDR1 SGHAT, CDR2 FQDESV (reference sequence).

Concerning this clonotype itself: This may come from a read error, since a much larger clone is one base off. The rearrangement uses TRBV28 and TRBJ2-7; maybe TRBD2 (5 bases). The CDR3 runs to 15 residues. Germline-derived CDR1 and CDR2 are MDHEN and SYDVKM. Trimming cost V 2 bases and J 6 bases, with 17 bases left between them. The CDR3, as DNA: TGTGCCAGCAGTTTAGCCCAAAGTTTGGGGAGCGAGCAGTACTTC. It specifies CASSLAQSLGSEQYF.

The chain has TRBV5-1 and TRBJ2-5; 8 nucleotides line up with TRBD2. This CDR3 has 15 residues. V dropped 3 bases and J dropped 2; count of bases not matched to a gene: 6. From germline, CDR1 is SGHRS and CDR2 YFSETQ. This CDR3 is CASSSAGAWQETQYF. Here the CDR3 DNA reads TGCGCCAGCAGCTCAGCGGGGGCCTGGCAAGAGACCCAGTACTTC.